A selection of T cell receptor beta chains follows, all from one sample in a study of cytomegalovirus exposure and HLA in healthy donors. Profiled with immunoSEQ multiplex PCR; TCRdb holds only in-frame clones, not every one. The table has some 120,000 clones, around 96% seen once. The source material was PBMCs. These receptors came from a man between 18 and 35 years old in good health and CMV-seronegative. Each CDR3 is given with its conserved first and last residue. Each record gives: clone size, D gene, CDR3 length, V gene, J gene, CDR3 protein, CDR3 DNA. The D gene is left open where the match is weak. The size field is filled for only some rows; it gives once, few, many or a size class.

once,NA,13,TRBV7-2,TRBJ2-1,CASSPTRDNEQFF,TGTGCCAGCAGCCCGACTAGGGACAATGAGCAGTTCTTC
few,TRBD2,15,TRBV28,TRBJ2-3,CASSHSGTSGGTQYF,TGTGCCAGCAGTCACAGCGGGACCAGCGGGGGTACGCAGTATTTT
NA,NA,16,TRBV28,TRBJ1-2,CASSFPRREANYGYTF,TGTGCCAGCAGTTTCCCCAGACGGGAAGCTAACTATGGCTACACCTTC
once,NA,15,TRBV9,TRBJ2-1,CASSPRQIWYNEQFF,TGTGCCAGCAGCCCGCGACAGATATGGTACAATGAGCAGTTCTTC
NA,TRBD2,15,TRBV30,TRBJ2-5,CAWTDGSGLQETQYF,TGTGCCTGGACCGACGGTAGCGGGCTCCAAGAGACCCAGTACTTC
NA,NA,14,TRBV29-1,TRBJ1-1,CSVEGPGGARTGFF,TGCAGCGTTGAAGGGCCTGGGGGGGCACGGACGGGTTTCTTT
NA,TRBD2,18,TRBV7-3,TRBJ2-6,CASSLKLAGASGANVLTF,TGTGCCAGCAGCTTAAAACTAGCGGGAGCGTCTGGGGCCAACGTCCTGACTTTC
NA,NA,14,TRBV6-5,TRBJ1-1,CASSYAGMNTEAFF,TGTGCCAGCAGTTACGCAGGGATGAACACTGAAGCTTTCTTT
NA,TRBD1,16,TRBV9,TRBJ2-2,CASSVHRGLTTGELFF,TGTGCCAGCAGCGTCCACAGGGGCCTAACCACCGGGGAGCTGTTTTTT
NA,NA,16,TRBV4-3,TRBJ2-2,CASSQGGSASPGELFF,TGCGCCAGCAGCCAAGGAGGGTCGGCCTCGCCCGGGGAGCTGTTTTTT
NA,TRBD1,14,TRBV5-6,TRBJ1-5,CASSSGQPNQPQHF,TGTGCCAGCAGCTCGGGACAGCCTAATCAGCCCCAGCATTTT
NA,NA,16,TRBV5-1,TRBJ1-4,CASTKEWTVKNEKLFF,TGCGCCAGCACAAAGGAATGGACAGTCAAAAATGAAAAACTGTTTTTT
once,NA,12,TRBV6-6,TRBJ1-1,CASSYGGAGAFF,TGTGCCAGCAGTTACGGGGGGGCTGGGGCTTTCTTT
NA,NA,11,TRBV30,TRBJ1-1,CAWSRTAEAFF,TGTGCCTGGAGCAGGACAGCCGAAGCTTTCTTT
NA,NA,13,TRBV15,TRBJ2-2,CATSREGSGELFF,TGTGCCACCAGCAGAGAAGGGAGCGGGGAGCTGTTTTTT
NA,TRBD1,15,TRBV5-4,TRBJ2-7,CASGRDRGRSYEQYF,TGTGCCAGCGGGCGGGACAGGGGGCGTTCCTACGAGCAGTACTTC
NA,NA,16,TRBV23-1,TRBJ2-7,CASSEPHTPNSYEQYF,TGCGCCAGCAGCGAACCACACACACCCAACTCCTACGAGCAGTACTTC
NA,TRBD2,15,TRBV11-2,TRBJ2-1,CASSLTAGNYNEQFF,TGTGCCAGCAGCTTGACAGCGGGGAACTACAATGAGCAGTTCTTC
NA,NA,13,TRBV6-5,TRBJ1-2,CASSRGGDYGYTF,TGTGCCAGCAGTAGGGGGGGGGACTATGGCTACACCTTC
few,TRBD2,15,TRBV6-5,TRBJ2-7,CASSYGTSGTYEQYF,TGTGCCAGCAGTTACGGGACTAGCGGAACCTACGAGCAGTACTTC
NA,TRBD2,16,TRBV6-6,TRBJ2-2,CASSYESGRAPGELFF,TGTGCCAGCAGTTACGAAAGCGGGAGGGCCCCCGGGGAGCTGTTTTTT
NA,NA,14,TRBV5-1,TRBJ2-3,CASSVGQLTDTQYF,TGCGCCAGCAGCGTCGGACAGCTAACAGATACGCAGTATTTT